This T cell receptor beta chain was profiled in a study of blood T cells in healthy people across ages. As to this clonotype: An end of the junction differs from the germline gene, which may be a read error.

Drawing of peripheral blood yielded about 10 milliliters from each donor. CDR3 length: 17 amino acids. CDR1 SGHRS and CDR2 YFSETQ come from the germline V gene. Next came a second PCR, run for 7 to 11 cycles, which used a sample-barcoded 5' primer along with a J-beta primer mix. TCRdb independently ran MiXCR on the 5' RACE reads; one entry per CDR3 protein. The sample shows about 1.1 million distinct CDR3 sequences, around two fifths of them seen only once. This rearrangement joins TRBV5-1 to TRBJ2-3; 7 bases align to TRBD2. The receptor was derived from a man younger than 35 in good health. The sequenced sample consisted of blood. Here the CDR3 DNA reads TGCGCCCGCAGCAAAAGGACTAGTGGCAACATGTTGGATACGCAGTATTTT. This codes for CARSKRTSGNMLDTQYF.